This record concerns one T cell receptor (beta chain) sequence. The antigen remains undetermined. The source of the sample is a study of long-term antiretroviral therapy in people with HIV. Study-wide findings and caveats: On ART adherence, viral resistance or therapy changes, no data were available. Whereas controls had wider CDR3 length ranges, HIV repertoires had narrower ones. ART preceded a rise in diversity that nonetheless stayed lower than in transplant donor controls.

This CDR3 has 15 residues. Trimming removed 0 bases from V and 5 bases from J; junction bases left unmatched: 5. Germline V gives CDR1 SGHRS, CDR2 YFSETQ. immunoSEQ v3.0 was run at survey level. Sequencing was performed with immunoSEQ multiplex PCR; in TCRdb, only in-frame clones are kept and a portion is missing. The data show some 29,000 clones, 93% seen once. Sequences were derived from unsorted PBMCs, sampled 6.2 years after starting antiretroviral therapy. V and J are TRBV5-1 and TRBJ2-1, with TRBD2 identical over 7 bases. The sequence came from a middle-aged man with HIV. The CDR3, as DNA: TGCGCCAGCAGCTTGGTGAGCGGGATAAACAATGAGCAGTTCTTC. Translated: CASSLVSGINNEQFF.